These 26 T cell receptor beta chains originate from one sample sequenced in a study of blood T cell repertoires in COVID-19. Sequencing used immunoSEQ multiplex PCR; TCRdb keeps in-frame clones, though not all of them. Of around 300,000 clones listed, approximately 90% are singletons. The sequenced material came from PBMCs or T cells enriched from blood (not recorded which). The receptor source for this set is a woman under 40 who had recovered from COVID-19.

The rearrangement uses TRBV5-1 and TRBJ2-1; 10 nucleotides agree with TRBD1. V trimming: 0 bases; J trimming: 5 bases; junction bases outside the gene matches: 5. The CDR3 contains 16 residues. The germline gives CDR1 SGHRS, CDR2 YFSETQ. CDR3 in DNA: TGCGCCAGCAGCTTGGTTCGGGACAGGGGCCACAATGAGCAGTTCTTC. This sequence encodes CASSLVRDRGHNEQFF.

DNA for the CDR3: TGCGCCAGCAGCCCTAAAGCGGGAGTTGCCTACGAGCAGTACTTC. Protein sequence: CASSPKAGVAYEQYF. This sequence joins TRBV4-1 and TRBJ2-7; 8 positions match TRBD2. Germline loops: CDR1 MGHRA, CDR2 YSYEKL. V trimming: 4 bases; J trimming: 2 bases; junction bases outside the gene matches: 7. The CDR3 extends over 15 amino acids.

The chain recombines TRBV28 with TRBJ2-2; TRBD1 might be the D (6 bases). Trimming shortened V by 10 bases and J by 4 bases, and 22 bases separated the two germline ends. The germline V gene has CDR1 MDHEN and CDR2 SYDVKM. The CDR3 covers 16 residues. The CDR3 region has the DNA TGTGCCATCACCCGGGGAGACATACAGGGCACCGGGGAGCTGTTTTTT. This codes for CAITRGDIQGTGELFF.

The chain is built from TRBV27 and TRBJ2-3; tentative D call: TRBD1 (6 bases). With 6 bases removed from V and 4 bases from J, the gap between germline ends came to 14 bases. CDR1 MNHEY and CDR2 SMNVEV come from the germline V gene (reference sequence). The CDR3 covers 14 residues. The CDR3 bases are TGTGCCAGCAGCCTACAGGGTGCCGCAGATACGCAGTATTTT. Protein: CASSLQGAADTQYF.

The J gene is TRBJ2-3, the V gene TRBV19; 7 bases agree with TRBD1. The junction had 10 bases not matched to a gene; V was cut back by 4 bases and J by 6 bases. CDR1 LNHDA and CDR2 SQIVND come from the germline V gene (reference sequence). The CDR3 has 15 amino acids. CDR3: CASSNGLQGGDTQYF. In DNA, the CDR3 is TGTGCCAGTAGTAACGGGCTCCAAGGGGGCGATACGCAGTATTTT.

Concerning this clone: Different DNA sequences within this sample yield the same CDR3. This chain connects TRBV9 to TRBJ2-3; possible D gene TRBD2, 6 bases. Trimming took 2 bases from V and 0 from J, leaving 10 bases between them. The CDR3 is 15 amino acids. Germline CDR1 and CDR2: SGDLS and YYNGEE. The chain's CDR3 is CASSVGSGSTDTQYF. The CDR3 nucleotides are TGTGCCAGCAGCGTTGGTAGCGGAAGCACAGATACGCAGTATTTT.

This clone was detected once. The chain uses TRBV7-2 and TRBJ2-7, with a tentative D call TRBD1 (5 bases). This CDR3 comprises 14 residues. From germline, CDR1 is SGHTA and CDR2 FQGNSA. The germline V and J ends were trimmed by 1 base and 6 bases, with 13 bases remaining between them. CDR3 coding DNA: TGTGCCAGCAGCTTAGAAATCAGGGTGGGCGAGCAGTACTTC. Translating it yields CASSLEIRVGEQYF.

Here the CDR3 reads CASSQDQGRAYEQYF. Here the CDR3 DNA reads TGTGCCAGCAGCCAAGATCAGGGCAGAGCCTACGAGCAGTACTTC. This chain joins TRBV14 and TRBJ2-7; weak D call: TRBD1 (5 bases). CDR1 is SGHDN and CDR2 is FVKESK in the germline V gene. V lost 0 bases to trimming and J lost 2 bases, with 11 bases between them. The CDR3 is made up of 15 amino acids.

The chain carries TRBV6-2 or TRBV6-3 and TRBJ1-5, with D possibly matching TRBD1 (5 bases). The CDR3 runs to 15 residues. Trimming removed 0 bases at V and 3 bases at J, with 9 bases between. Looked up from germline, CDR1 is MNHEY and CDR2 is SVGEGT. The CDR3 coding sequence is TGTGCCAGCAGTTACTCTGGGGGGGACAATCAGCCCCAGCATTTT. The encoded protein is CASSYSGGDNQPQHF.

This chain joins TRBV6-2 or TRBV6-3 and TRBJ2-4; D might be TRBD1 (6 bases). V lost 5 bases and J 9 bases, leaving 11 bases between the germline ends. Germline V gene data show CDR1 as MNHEY and CDR2 as SVGEGT. The CDR3 sequence is 12 residues long. CDR3 nucleotide sequence: TGTGCCAGCAGTGGGGACACGAGCATTCAGTACTTC. This gives the protein CASSGDTSIQYF.

The rearrangement joins TRBV5-4 to TRBJ1-1; D is uncertain. The germline CDR1 and CDR2 sequences are SGHNT and YYREEE (reference sequence). V was shortened by 0 bases and J by 7 bases, with 13 bases between the two germline ends. CDR3 length: 14 amino acids. Here the CDR3 reads CASSLGSRRLEAFF. In DNA form, the CDR3 reads TGTGCCAGCAGCTTGGGGAGCCGAAGACTTGAAGCTTTCTTT.

This clone was seen more than once but under ten times. The chain carries TRBV28 and TRBJ1-3, with D uncertain. The CDR3 is 14 residues long. In germline, CDR1 is MDHEN, CDR2 SYDVKM. The V gene lost 1 base and the J gene lost 1 base, with 5 bases spanning the gap. The CDR3 loop is CASSLSQSGNTIYF. For the CDR3, the DNA is TGTGCCAGCAGTTTATCCCAGTCTGGAAACACCATATATTTT.

The chain uses TRBV7-3 and TRBJ1-1; D unclear. The V gene's germline CDR1 is SGHTA and CDR2 FQGTGA. The ends were cut back, 1 base at V and 3 bases at J, with 6 bases in the middle. This CDR3 has 13 amino acids. This CDR3 is CASSLNKYTEAFF. Written as DNA, the CDR3 is TGTGCCAGCAGCTTAAACAAGTACACTGAAGCTTTCTTT. Complete variable domain (other parts from reference TRBV7-3 and TRBJ1-1): GAGVSQTPSNKVTEKGKYVELRCDPISGHTALYWYRQSLGQGPEFLIYFQGTGAADDSGLPNDRFFAVRPEGSVSTLKIQRTERGDSAVYLCASSLNKYTEAFFGQGTRLTVV.

The rearrangement uses TRBV4-3 and TRBJ1-3; D is undetermined. V was pared by 1 base and J by 0 bases, with 7 bases between. The CDR3 is 15 amino acids. Germline assignment: CDR1 LGHNA and CDR2 YSLEER. CDR3 in DNA: TGCGCCAGCAGCCAAGGCTGGAGCTCTGGAAACACCATATATTTT. The encoded protein is CASSQGWSSGNTIYF.

The sample holds a few counts of this clone. The sample has other DNA sequences that encode this CDR3 too. V usage is TRBV6-5 and J usage is TRBJ1-5, with 8 bases identical to TRBD1. The ends lost 6 bases at V and 4 bases at J; junction bases unmatched: 8. The CDR3 spans 15 residues. The germline V gene has CDR1 MNHEY and CDR2 SVGAGI. The CDR3 nucleotides are TGTGCCAGCAGCCCGCGGGACAGGCAAAATCAGCCCCAGCATTTT. This translates into CASSPRDRQNQPQHF.

This clone has a handful of counts. This chain connects TRBV10-3 to TRBJ2-2; TRBD2 matches at 9 bases. Germline CDR1 ENHRY, CDR2 SYGVKD. The CDR3 consists of 16 residues. The ends lost 8 bases at V and 2 bases at J; junction bases unmatched: 9. CDR3 loop: CAIGGIAGVNTGELFF. In nucleotides, the CDR3 is TGTGCCATCGGGGGCATAGCGGGAGTTAACACCGGGGAGCTGTTTTTT.

The chain links TRBV3-1 (or the pseudogene TRBV3-2) to TRBJ1-1; no firm D call. Germline V CDR1 and CDR2: LGHDT, YNNKEL (reference sequence). This CDR3 is built from 13 residues. Deletions cut 4 bases from V and 6 bases from J, with 12 bases between. CDR3 nucleotides: TGTGCCAGCAGCCTCTCCGGGTCCCCTGAAGCTTTCTTT. Translation: CASSLSGSPEAFF.

V is TRBV10-3 and J is TRBJ2-5; 7 bases fit TRBD1. Germline trimming cut 8 bases from V and 3 bases from J; bases unmatched to any gene: 9. The CDR3 loop spans 14 amino acids. In germline, CDR1 is ENHRY, CDR2 SYGVKD. CDR3 DNA: TGTGCCATCTCAACTACAACAGGGGAAGAGACCCAGTACTTC. Protein product: CAISTTTGEETQYF.

The rearrangement uses TRBV15 and TRBJ1-2; tentative D call: TRBD1 (5 bases). The ends were cut back, 3 bases at V and 2 bases at J, with 10 bases in the middle. CDR3 length: 14 residues. CDR1 LNHNV and CDR2 YYDKDF come from the germline V gene (reference sequence). CDR3 residues: CATSSAGWNYGYTF. The CDR3 region has the DNA TGTGCCACCAGCAGCGCAGGGTGGAACTATGGCTACACCTTC.

The V gene is TRBV7-2, the J gene TRBJ1-6; D is ambiguous. Germline V gene sequence: CDR1 SGHTA, CDR2 FQGNSA. The ends were cut back, 5 bases at V and 5 bases at J, with 10 bases in the middle. This CDR3 has 14 residues. In DNA, the CDR3 is TGTGCCAGCAGCCCGCCCTACCATAATTCACCCCTCCACTTT. Amino acids: CASSPPYHNSPLHF.

This clone was counted once. The rearrangement uses TRBV28 and TRBJ1-2; D not resolved. The germline V gene encodes CDR1 MDHEN and CDR2 SYDVKM. The CDR3 consists of 11 residues. V was trimmed by 3 bases and J by 3 bases, leaving 2 bases between them. Here the CDR3 reads CASSFYYGYTF. The CDR3 DNA follows: TGTGCCAGCAGTTTCTACTATGGCTACACCTTC.

The chain combines TRBV10-3 with TRBJ1-3; D is possibly TRBD1 (6 bases). V was pared by 5 bases and J by 0 bases, with 11 bases between. The CDR3 runs to 15 residues. Germline loops: CDR1 ENHRY, CDR2 SYGVKD. The CDR3 here is CAISTGHPSGNTIYF. For the CDR3, the DNA is TGTGCCATCAGTACGGGACACCCCTCTGGAAACACCATATATTTT.

The rearrangement joins TRBV28 to TRBJ1-5; D ambiguous. The CDR3 has 15 residues. Germline CDR1 MDHEN, CDR2 SYDVKM. V gave up 2 bases and J gave up 3 bases, with 11 bases separating them. Written as DNA, the CDR3 is TGTGCCAGCAGTTTACCCCAGGAGGACAATCAGCCCCAGCATTTT. Translation: CASSLPQEDNQPQHF.

In this sample, this clone turned up once. The chain joins TRBV7-7 to TRBJ2-7, with D possibly matching TRBD2 (7 bases). Germline CDR1 and CDR2: SSHAT and FNYEAQ (reference sequence). There are 12 residues in the CDR3. CDR3 nucleotides: TGTGCTAGCGGCCCGGGGGGCGGCGAGCAGTACTTC. It is translated as CASGPGGGEQYF.

This clone was observed a few times. A read error is possible here, since a much larger clone lies one base away. V usage is TRBV6-4 and J usage is TRBJ2-1; TRBD2 aligns across 8 bases. Germline trimming cut 3 bases from V and 0 bases from J; bases unmatched to any gene: 1. There are 15 residues in the CDR3. The germline V gene encodes CDR1 MRHNA and CDR2 SNTAGT. Written as DNA, the CDR3 is TGTGCCAGCAGTGAACTAGCGGACTCCTACAATGAGCAGTTCTTC. It codes for CASSELADSYNEQFF.

V is TRBV10-3 and J is TRBJ2-7; TRBD1 matches 11 bases. The length of the CDR3 is 16 residues. Germline CDR1 reads ENHRY; CDR2 reads SYGVKD. J gave up 7 bases and V 6 bases, and 14 bases lay outside the gene matches. DNA of the CDR3: TGTGCCATCAGCGGGGTTAACGGACAGGGGGCCGGTGAGCAGTACTTC. It encodes CAISGVNGQGAGEQYF.